Following are 12 T cell receptor beta chains from one sample sequenced in a study of OX40 agonist ivuxolimab in advanced cancers. TCRdb's copy holds only in-frame clones and misses some; the assay was immunoSEQ multiplex PCR. Of approximately 80,000 clones listed, 89% are singletons. The starting material was CD4+ or CD8+ T cells sorted from blood, obtained in a trial of the OX40 agonist ivuxolimab. The source is an adult with an advanced solid tumor such as melanoma, head and neck, liver or kidney cancer.

This chain joins TRBV5-5 and TRBJ2-1; 11 nucleotides agree with TRBD2. This CDR3 contains 16 residues. The V gene's germline CDR1 is SGHKS and CDR2 YYEKEE (reference sequence). Trimming cost V 4 bases and J 7 bases; bases outside gene matches: 10. The CDR3 DNA reads TGTGCCAGCAGCAAAATCCTAGCGGGGGGTCTAAATGAGCAGTTCTTC. Its translation: CASSKILAGGLNEQFF.

This rearrangement joins TRBV30 to TRBJ1-1; perhaps TRBD1 as D (5 bases). Germline CDR1 GTSNPN, CDR2 SVGIG (reference sequence). The CDR3 is made up of 14 amino acids. V shed 0 bases and J shed 3 bases, with 11 bases lying between them. The CDR3 nucleotides are TGTGCCTGGAGTGTCGGGGGGGAGTACACTGAAGCTTTCTTT. As protein: CAWSVGGEYTEAFF.

This sequence joins TRBV5-8 and TRBJ2-5; 14 nucleotides agree with TRBD2. Per germline, CDR1 SGHTS and CDR2 YDEGEE. The junction had 2 bases not matched to a gene; V was cut back by 2 bases and J by 2 bases. This CDR3 contains 16 residues. For the CDR3, the DNA is TGTGCCAGCAGCTTAGGACTAGCGGGAGGACAAGAGACCCAGTACTTC. This gives the protein CASSLGLAGGQETQYF.

The chain couples TRBV5-5 to TRBJ2-7; 12 nucleotides match TRBD2. The CDR3 contains 13 residues. Germline V gene lookup returns CDR1 SGHKS and CDR2 YYEKEE (reference sequence). V was pared by 3 bases and J by 12 bases, with 7 bases of the junction left unmatched. DNA for the CDR3: TGTGCCAGCAGCTCACTAGCGGGAGGAAACCTGTACGTC. It encodes CASSSLAGGNLYV.

About this clone itself: Other DNA sequences of this sample code for an identical CDR3. This chain uses TRBV18 with TRBJ1-1, with unresolved D. The germline V gene encodes CDR1 KGHSH and CDR2 LQKENI. Trimming shortened V by 1 base and J by 1 base, and 4 bases separated the two germline ends. The CDR3 totals 13 residues. For the CDR3, the DNA is TGTGCCAGCTCACCACAGAGGAACACTGAAGCTTTCTTT. This codes for CASSPQRNTEAFF.

The chain carries TRBV29-1 and TRBJ1-1; 7 bases match TRBD1. The trim removed 5 bases at V and 0 bases at J, leaving 3 bases unmatched. The CDR3 runs to 13 residues. Germline lookup yields CDR1 SQVTM and CDR2 ANQGSEA. The CDR3 spells CSVWTGLNTEAFF. CDR3 coding DNA: TGCAGCGTTTGGACAGGACTGAACACTGAAGCTTTCTTT.

The chain joins TRBV28 to TRBJ2-1; D is ambiguous. From germline, CDR1 is MDHEN and CDR2 SYDVKM. The length of the CDR3 is 16 residues. V lost 4 bases to trimming and J lost 0 bases, with 13 bases between them. In nucleotides, the CDR3 is TGTGCCAGCAGTTCCCTTTTAGCCAGCTCCTACAATGAGCAGTTCTTC. Translation gives CASSSLLASSYNEQFF.

This clone has a handful of counts. V usage is TRBV7-3 and J usage is TRBJ1-2; 8 bases fit TRBD1. J lost 4 bases, V lost 5 bases, and 3 bases had no gene match. The CDR3 spans 13 residues. The germline V gene has CDR1 SGHTA and CDR2 FQGTGA. The CDR3 is CASSVDRGYGYTF. The CDR3 region has the DNA TGTGCCAGCAGCGTCGACAGGGGCTATGGCTACACCTTC.

The V call is TRBV7-3, the J call TRBJ1-4; perhaps TRBD1 as D (5 bases). This CDR3 comprises 15 residues. V was shortened by 5 bases and J by 3 bases, with 13 bases between the two germline ends. Germline assignment: CDR1 SGHTA and CDR2 FQGTGA. The CDR3 DNA reads as TGTGCCAGCAGCAGGAGGGGAGGCTCTAATGAAAAACTGTTTTTT. The encoded protein is CASSRRGGSNEKLFF.

The chain employs TRBV4-3 and TRBJ1-2, with D perhaps matching TRBD1 (5 bases). The germline V gene encodes CDR1 LGHNA and CDR2 YSLEER. With 0 bases removed from V and 4 bases from J, the gap between germline ends came to 12 bases. The CDR3 consists of 15 residues. In nucleotides, the CDR3 is TGCGCCAGCAGCCAAGATATGGGGCAGGGCTATGGCTACACCTTC. This gives the protein CASSQDMGQGYGYTF.

CDR3 sequence reads: CASSVGRGWGQETQYF. The CDR3, as DNA: TGTGCCAGCAGCGTAGGGCGGGGTTGGGGCCAAGAGACCCAGTACTTC. The rearrangement links TRBV9 to TRBJ2-5, with D maybe TRBD2 (6 bases). V was cut by 0 bases and J by 1 base, with 13 bases left in between. This CDR3 is 16 amino acids long. CDR1 and CDR2 (germline): SGDLS, YYNGEE. Using reference TRBV9 and TRBJ2-5 for the parts outside the CDR3, the full variable domain is DSGVTQTPKHLITATGQRVTLRCSPRSGDLSVYWYQQSLDQGLQFLIQYYNGEERAKGNILERFSAQQFPDLHSELNLSSLELGDSALYFCASSVGRGWGQETQYFGPGTRLLVL.

This chain uses TRBV6-5 with TRBJ1-4; D perhaps matches TRBD1 (5 bases). Deletions cut 2 bases from V and 3 bases from J, with 7 bases between. CDR3 length: 14 amino acids. The germline gives CDR1 MNHEY, CDR2 SVGAGI. CDR3 sequence: CASSYGGANEKLFF. The DNA for the CDR3 is TGTGCCAGCAGTTACGGGGGGGCTAATGAAAAACTGTTTTTT.